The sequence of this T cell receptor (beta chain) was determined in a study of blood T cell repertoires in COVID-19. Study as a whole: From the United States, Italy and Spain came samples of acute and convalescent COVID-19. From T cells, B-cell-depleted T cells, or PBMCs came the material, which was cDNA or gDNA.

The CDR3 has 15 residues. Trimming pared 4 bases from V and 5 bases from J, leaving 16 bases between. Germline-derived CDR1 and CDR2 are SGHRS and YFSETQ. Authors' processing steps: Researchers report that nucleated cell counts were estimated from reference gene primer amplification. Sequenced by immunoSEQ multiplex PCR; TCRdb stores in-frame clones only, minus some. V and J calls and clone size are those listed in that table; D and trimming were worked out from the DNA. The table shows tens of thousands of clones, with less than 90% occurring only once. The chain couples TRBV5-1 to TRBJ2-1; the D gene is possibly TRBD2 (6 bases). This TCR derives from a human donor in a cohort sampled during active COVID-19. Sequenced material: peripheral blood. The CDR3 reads CASSLWVSGNNEQFF. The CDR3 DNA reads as TGCGCCAGCAGCCTGTGGGTTAGCGGAAACAATGAGCAGTTCTTC.